These T cell receptor beta chains were read from a single sample in a study of cytomegalovirus exposure and HLA in healthy donors. Assay used: immunoSEQ multiplex PCR; TCRdb lists only in-frame clones, some missing. The data hold fewer than 130,000 clones, with less than 80% observed a single time. Source material: PBMCs. The receptors come from a man in his thirties or forties in good health and CMV-seropositive. The CDR3 runs from the conserved cysteine through the conserved F or W. Fields, in order: J gene, D gene, clone size, V gene, CDR3 DNA, CDR3 protein. A D gene is named only where the DNA matches it firmly. Clone size appears in some rows only: once, few, many, or a class for an expanded clone.

>TRBJ2-5|TRBD2|.|TRBV10-1
TGCGCCAGCAGTGCGATCCGGGGGGGAGAAGAGACCCAGTACTTC
CASSAIRGGEETQYF
>TRBJ1-2|.|few|TRBV5-4
TGTGCCAGCAGCTTGGGAGGGAACTATGGCTACACCTTC
CASSLGGNYGYTF
>TRBJ2-7|TRBD1|few|TRBV27
TGTGCCAGCAGTTTATTAACAGGGGAAGAGCAGTACTTC
CASSLLTGEEQYF
>TRBJ1-2|TRBD1|.|TRBV25-1
TGTGCCAGCAGTGCGAGGGACAGTCCCTATGGCTACACCTTC
CASSARDSPYGYTF
>TRBJ2-1|TRBD2|.|TRBV4-1
TGCGCCAGCAGCCAAGAAAACCAGCGGGGCACCTATGAGCAGTTCTTC
CASSQENQRGTYEQFF
>TRBJ1-2|.|.|TRBV4-1
TGCGCCAGCAGCCGGGGACCGGGGGAAGGCTACACCTTC
CASSRGPGEGYTF
>TRBJ2-5|.|.|TRBV7-6
TGTGCCAGCAGCTTAGTTGAGGCCCAGTACTTC
CASSLVEAQYF
>TRBJ1-2|.|.|TRBV2
TGTGCCAGCAGTGGCGGGGGCTATGGCTACACCTTC
CASSGGGYGYTF
>TRBJ1-1|TRBD1|.|TRBV18
TGTGCCAGCTCACCCCCAGGGACAGGGGCCACTGAAGCTTTCTTT
CASSPPGTGATEAFF
>TRBJ2-5|.|once|TRBV2
TGTGCCACCATGGACAGCATACAAGAGACCCAGTACTTC
CATMDSIQETQYF
>TRBJ2-7|.|.|TRBV10-3
TGTGCCATCAGTACAGGGCTAGCTCACTACGAGCAGTACTTC
CAISTGLAHYEQYF
>TRBJ1-2|.|few|TRBV10-3
TGTGCCATCAGTGGTCAGGGTAACAACTATGGCTACACCTTC
CAISGQGNNYGYTF
>TRBJ2-3|.|.|TRBV19
TGTGCCAGTAGTAGCGAATTCACAGATACGCAGTATTTT
CASSSEFTDTQYF
>TRBJ2-7|TRBD1|.|TRBV4-1
TGCGCCAGCAGCGAAGATTGGACAGGGTCCATGCACGAGCAGTACTTC
CASSEDWTGSMHEQYF
>TRBJ1-1|.|few|TRBV7-7
TGTGCTAGCAGAGCGGACAGATTGAACACTGAAGCTTTCTTT
CASRADRLNTEAFF
>TRBJ2-3|.|few|TRBV18
TGTGCCAGCTCACCGCCGGGGGGCCACACAGATACGCAGTATTTT
CASSPPGGHTDTQYF
>TRBJ1-6|.|.|TRBV4-1
TGCGCCAGCAGCCAAGGACCTAGGTCGTATAATTCACCCCTCCACTTT
CASSQGPRSYNSPLHF
>TRBJ1-6|.|once|TRBV4-1
TGCGCCAGCAGCCAAGGTTCGGCGGGGGGGGCGTATGGGCCCCTCCACTTT
CASSQGSAGGAYGPLHF
>TRBJ1-1|.|.|TRBV2
TGTGCCAGCAGTGGGTTTTCGGGGAAGGTCGTTGAAGCTTTCTTT
CASSGFSGKVVEAFF
>TRBJ1-4|TRBD1|once|TRBV10-3
TGTGCCATCGGGACAGGGGCAACTAATGAAAAACTGTTTTTT
CAIGTGATNEKLFF
>TRBJ2-7|.|.|TRBV2
TGTGCCAGCAGTGGGGGGGGCCTTCTCGGTGAGCAGTACTTC
CASSGGGLLGEQYF
>TRBJ1-6|TRBD1|.|TRBV14
TGTGCCAGCAGCTATATGACAGGGGGTGATTCACCCCTCCACTTT
CASSYMTGGDSPLHF
>TRBJ1-6|.|.|TRBV19
TGTGCCAGTAGTATCGGGGGGCTTTCTAACTATAATTCACCCCTCCACTTT
CASSIGGLSNYNSPLHF
>TRBJ2-3|.|.|TRBV2
TGTGCCAGCAGTGATGTGGGGGCCTTCACAGATACGCAGTATTTT
CASSDVGAFTDTQYF
>TRBJ2-5|.|.|TRBV5-6
TGTGCCAGCAGCTACCCCGGGACTCCCGAGACCCAGTACTTC
CASSYPGTPETQYF
>TRBJ1-4|TRBD1|.|TRBV7-9
TGTGCCAGCAGCTCCCGGGTAGGGACAGGGGATGAAAAACTGTTTTTT
CASSSRVGTGDEKLFF
>TRBJ2-5|TRBD2|.|TRBV2
TGTGCCAGCAGAGGCATTGGGACTAGCGGGGGGGCCGGGGAGACCCAGTACTTC
CASRGIGTSGGAGETQYF
>TRBJ2-3|TRBD2|once|TRBV7-3
TGTGCCAGCAGCTTAAAACTAGCGGCTATGAATACGCAGTATTTT
CASSLKLAAMNTQYF
>TRBJ2-7|TRBD1|few|TRBV4-2
TGTGCCAGCAGCCCGGGACAGGGGGCTTCCTACGAGCAGTACTTC
CASSPGQGASYEQYF
>TRBJ1-1|.|few|TRBV19
TGTGCCAGTAGTATACATAGGGGAGGGCCTGAAGCTTTCTTT
CASSIHRGGPEAFF
>TRBJ2-3|.|.|TRBV14
TGTGCCAGCAGCCAGGACAGGAGGGGGGATACGCAGTATTTT
CASSQDRRGDTQYF
>TRBJ2-7|TRBD2|.|TRBV4-1
TGCGCCAGCAGCCGGTTACTAGCGGGAGGTTACGAGCAGTACTTC
CASSRLLAGGYEQYF
>TRBJ1-1|.|few|TRBV5-1
TGCGCCAGCAGCTCCAGGGGAGACACTGAAGCTTTCTTT
CASSSRGDTEAFF
>TRBJ2-3|.|.|TRBV6-6
TGTGCCAGCAGTTATCAAGGGCGGGCAGATACGCAGTATTTT
CASSYQGRADTQYF
>TRBJ1-5|TRBD1|.|TRBV10-3
TGTGCCAGCAGTGACCCGACAGGGTACGCTCAGCCCCAGCATTTT
CASSDPTGYAQPQHF
>TRBJ2-7|TRBD1|.|TRBV7-2
TGTGCCAGCAGCTTAGTAGGGACAGGGATCTACGAGCAGTACTTC
CASSLVGTGIYEQYF
>TRBJ1-2|.|.|TRBV4-1
TGCGCCAGCAGCCAAGATGTGAGAGATGGCTACACCTTC
CASSQDVRDGYTF
>TRBJ1-2|TRBD1|.|TRBV4-1
TGCGCCAGCAGCCAAGCCCGGGACAGGGGGCCGGGCTACACCTTC
CASSQARDRGPGYTF
>TRBJ2-2|TRBD1|.|TRBV7-9
TGTGCCACCAACGACAGGGTCTCGAACACCGGGGAGCTGTTTTTT
CATNDRVSNTGELFF
>TRBJ2-5|TRBD2|.|TRBV7-9
TGTGCCAGCAGCTTAGCAGCGGGGGTAGGAGGCCAAGAGACCCAGTACTTC
CASSLAAGVGGQETQYF
>TRBJ1-1|.|.|TRBV28
TGTGCCAGCGGGGACACCCCCGGCGCTGAAGCTTTCTTT
CASGDTPGAEAFF
>TRBJ1-2|TRBD1|.|TRBV6-5
TGTGCCAGCAGTTACTCGGGACAGGGGGACGGCTACACCTTC
CASSYSGQGDGYTF
>TRBJ1-4|.|.|TRBV15
TGTGCCACCAGCAAGGGGGGGGGCATGCGGGAAAAACTGTTTTTT
CATSKGGGMREKLFF
>TRBJ1-1|.|.|TRBV4-3
TGCGCCAGCAGTCGTGGCCCAGCGGGGGACACTGAAGCTTTCTTT
CASSRGPAGDTEAFF
>TRBJ2-6|.|.|TRBV21-1
TGTGCCAGCAGCCCGGTGCAGGGGGCGAGGGGGGCTAACGTCCTGACTTTC
CASSPVQGARGANVLTF
>TRBJ1-2|TRBD1|.|TRBV7-2
TGTGCCAGCAGCATGGACAGGGTCGGCTACACCTTC
CASSMDRVGYTF
>TRBJ1-2|.|.|TRBV29-1
TGCAGCGTTGTAGGGGGTTATGGCTACACCTTC
CSVVGGYGYTF
>TRBJ2-7|TRBD2|.|TRBV7-8
TGTGCCAGCAGGGACCGGCGGGGGAGTTACGAGCAGTACTTC
CASRDRRGSYEQYF
>TRBJ2-2|.|few|TRBV4-2
TGTGCCAGCAGCCATCTAGAACTAACATCGGGGGAGCTGTTTTTT
CASSHLELTSGELFF
>TRBJ2-3|TRBD2|.|TRBV5-1
TGCGCCAGCAGCTTGAGTAGCGGGGGTAGCACAGATACGCAGTATTTT
CASSLSSGGSTDTQYF
>TRBJ1-2|.|.|TRBV4-2
TGTGCCAGCAGCCAAGGGCCGGGGGGAGCCTATGGCTACACCTTC
CASSQGPGGAYGYTF
>TRBJ2-5|.|few|TRBV7-2
TGTGCCAGCAGCCTGGCGGGGGCCTGGCAAGAGACCCAGTACTTC
CASSLAGAWQETQYF
>TRBJ2-7|.|.|TRBV19
TGTGCCAGTAGTATACGCCTTCAGGGTTTGCCCTACGAGCAGTACTTC
CASSIRLQGLPYEQYF
>TRBJ2-3|.|.|TRBV4-2
TGTGCCAGCAGCCAACCCGGGGATACGCAGTATTTT
CASSQPGDTQYF
>TRBJ2-3|.|once|TRBV7-2
TGTGCCAGCAGCTGGGAACTAGCCTTCACAGATACGCAGTATTTT
CASSWELAFTDTQYF
>TRBJ2-5|TRBD2|.|TRBV19
TGTGCCAGTAGTATCACTAGCGGGGGGTCGTATGGGGGGACCCAGTACTTC
CASSITSGGSYGGTQYF
>TRBJ2-7|.|.|TRBV4-1
TGCGCCAGCAGCCTCGAGGGCAGTGGAGGGGAGCAGTACTTC
CASSLEGSGGEQYF
>TRBJ2-7|TRBD1|.|TRBV7-2
TGTGCCAGCAGCCCCCAGACAGGGATCTACGAGCAGTACTTC
CASSPQTGIYEQYF
>TRBJ2-7|TRBD1|.|TRBV5-4
TGTGCCAGCAGCGCGGGACAGGGAAGCTACGAGCAGTACTTC
CASSAGQGSYEQYF
>TRBJ1-2|TRBD1|.|TRBV6-1
TGTGCCAGCAGTGACAGGGGGCGCGACTATGGCTACACCTTC
CASSDRGRDYGYTF